Included here is one T cell receptor (beta chain) sequence, with context. There are a few counts of this clonotype. This clone's antigen is unknown. Within one base of it there is no much larger clone, and no base qualities were kept. This entry comes from a study of T cells after yellow fever vaccination (dated by TCRdb to the late 2010s). Background on the whole study: The SMART-Seq v4 Ultra Low Input RNA kit was used to prepare libraries from fractions with low cell numbers. To track T-cell clones before and after primary and booster YFV17D yellow fever vaccination, bulk TCR alpha and beta repertoires were sequenced longitudinally. The cohort comprised two healthy male donors, one aged 18 to 29 and one aged 30 to 40 years. Blood was drawn at multiple timepoints before and after primary and secondary immunization, with bulk PBMC replicates and cell subsets isolated.

Summary of the overall study and its limitations: Most clones expanded after primary vaccination were re-detected after the booster (96% of CD4 and roughly 85% of CD8), suggesting broad memory maintenance. Because abundant contaminating clonotypes from the bulk population could be contained in FACS-sorted repertoires, computational filtering was required. A small fraction of clonotypes appeared in both the CD4 and CD8 compartments, likely as a result of convergent recombination. Because the study included only a couple of donors, the extent to which the findings can be generalized is limited. Compared with the primary T-cell response, the secondary T-cell response was weaker but faster, peaking on day 5 rather than day 15.

Synthesis of TCR cDNA relied on 5'RACE template switching, a step that introduced a universal primer site along with unique molecular identifiers. Priming of cDNA synthesis was performed from both the TCR alpha and TCR beta constant segments. Libraries were amplified in two PCR steps, with sample barcodes and sequencing adapters added in the second step. Libraries were sequenced on Illumina HiSeq 2500 (2x100 bp) or NovaSeq (2x150 bp). On the study's bioinformatics: Reads were demultiplexed and collapsed into UMI consensus sequences with MIGEC, and V(D)J alignment was performed with MiXCR. Clonotypes responding to the vaccine were identified with edgeR on replicate PBMC samples, with the criteria of FDR below 0.01 and a log2 fold change above 5 up to day 15. CD4 or CD8 identity was assigned to each bulk clonotype according to whether the clonotype was present at higher abundance in the sequenced CD4 repertoire or the sequenced CD8 repertoire. Starting from the raw public reads, TCRdb applied fastp trimming at Q25, assembled clones with MiXCR and retained in-frame beta chains. A single entry per CDR3 protein holds the most common genes and DNA from its merged rows. The V and J calls follow TCRdb's processing rather than the paper's. The sample data list 200,000 to 300,000 distinct CDR3 sequences, and roughly 6.2% of these were observed just once. Approximately 0.99% of the sample belongs to the ten largest clones.

The sample's treatment or condition label, decoded: live attenuated yellow fever vaccine strain. PBMCs were isolated from peripheral blood using a standard Ficoll-Paque protocol. CD4 and CD8 T-cell fractions were isolated with Dynabeads CD4 and CD8 positive selection kits. TriZol was used to extract RNA from bulk PBMCs, CD4 and CD8 fractions, and dextramer-positive and dextramer-negative fractions. The clonotype comes from a man under 40 who received the YFV17D yellow fever vaccine. Sequencing was performed on CD4+ T cells sorted from PBMCs, taken on the day of the yellow fever booster vaccination.

At the DNA level, the sequence is TGCAGTGCTAGAGATCTGGGGCGGAGCACCGAAGCTTTCTTT. Its coded protein is CSARDLGRSTEAFF. Recombination linked TRBV20-1 to TRBJ1-1; the D gene is possibly TRBD1, with 5 bases matching. The germline V gene (reference sequence) specifies DFQATT as CDR1 and SNEGSKA as CDR2. The cysteine opens and the phenylalanine closes a CDR3 of 14 amino acids. The DNA shown is the 42-base CDR3, in frame from base 1. The germline ends are 16 bases apart after V is trimmed by 0 bases and J by 8 bases.